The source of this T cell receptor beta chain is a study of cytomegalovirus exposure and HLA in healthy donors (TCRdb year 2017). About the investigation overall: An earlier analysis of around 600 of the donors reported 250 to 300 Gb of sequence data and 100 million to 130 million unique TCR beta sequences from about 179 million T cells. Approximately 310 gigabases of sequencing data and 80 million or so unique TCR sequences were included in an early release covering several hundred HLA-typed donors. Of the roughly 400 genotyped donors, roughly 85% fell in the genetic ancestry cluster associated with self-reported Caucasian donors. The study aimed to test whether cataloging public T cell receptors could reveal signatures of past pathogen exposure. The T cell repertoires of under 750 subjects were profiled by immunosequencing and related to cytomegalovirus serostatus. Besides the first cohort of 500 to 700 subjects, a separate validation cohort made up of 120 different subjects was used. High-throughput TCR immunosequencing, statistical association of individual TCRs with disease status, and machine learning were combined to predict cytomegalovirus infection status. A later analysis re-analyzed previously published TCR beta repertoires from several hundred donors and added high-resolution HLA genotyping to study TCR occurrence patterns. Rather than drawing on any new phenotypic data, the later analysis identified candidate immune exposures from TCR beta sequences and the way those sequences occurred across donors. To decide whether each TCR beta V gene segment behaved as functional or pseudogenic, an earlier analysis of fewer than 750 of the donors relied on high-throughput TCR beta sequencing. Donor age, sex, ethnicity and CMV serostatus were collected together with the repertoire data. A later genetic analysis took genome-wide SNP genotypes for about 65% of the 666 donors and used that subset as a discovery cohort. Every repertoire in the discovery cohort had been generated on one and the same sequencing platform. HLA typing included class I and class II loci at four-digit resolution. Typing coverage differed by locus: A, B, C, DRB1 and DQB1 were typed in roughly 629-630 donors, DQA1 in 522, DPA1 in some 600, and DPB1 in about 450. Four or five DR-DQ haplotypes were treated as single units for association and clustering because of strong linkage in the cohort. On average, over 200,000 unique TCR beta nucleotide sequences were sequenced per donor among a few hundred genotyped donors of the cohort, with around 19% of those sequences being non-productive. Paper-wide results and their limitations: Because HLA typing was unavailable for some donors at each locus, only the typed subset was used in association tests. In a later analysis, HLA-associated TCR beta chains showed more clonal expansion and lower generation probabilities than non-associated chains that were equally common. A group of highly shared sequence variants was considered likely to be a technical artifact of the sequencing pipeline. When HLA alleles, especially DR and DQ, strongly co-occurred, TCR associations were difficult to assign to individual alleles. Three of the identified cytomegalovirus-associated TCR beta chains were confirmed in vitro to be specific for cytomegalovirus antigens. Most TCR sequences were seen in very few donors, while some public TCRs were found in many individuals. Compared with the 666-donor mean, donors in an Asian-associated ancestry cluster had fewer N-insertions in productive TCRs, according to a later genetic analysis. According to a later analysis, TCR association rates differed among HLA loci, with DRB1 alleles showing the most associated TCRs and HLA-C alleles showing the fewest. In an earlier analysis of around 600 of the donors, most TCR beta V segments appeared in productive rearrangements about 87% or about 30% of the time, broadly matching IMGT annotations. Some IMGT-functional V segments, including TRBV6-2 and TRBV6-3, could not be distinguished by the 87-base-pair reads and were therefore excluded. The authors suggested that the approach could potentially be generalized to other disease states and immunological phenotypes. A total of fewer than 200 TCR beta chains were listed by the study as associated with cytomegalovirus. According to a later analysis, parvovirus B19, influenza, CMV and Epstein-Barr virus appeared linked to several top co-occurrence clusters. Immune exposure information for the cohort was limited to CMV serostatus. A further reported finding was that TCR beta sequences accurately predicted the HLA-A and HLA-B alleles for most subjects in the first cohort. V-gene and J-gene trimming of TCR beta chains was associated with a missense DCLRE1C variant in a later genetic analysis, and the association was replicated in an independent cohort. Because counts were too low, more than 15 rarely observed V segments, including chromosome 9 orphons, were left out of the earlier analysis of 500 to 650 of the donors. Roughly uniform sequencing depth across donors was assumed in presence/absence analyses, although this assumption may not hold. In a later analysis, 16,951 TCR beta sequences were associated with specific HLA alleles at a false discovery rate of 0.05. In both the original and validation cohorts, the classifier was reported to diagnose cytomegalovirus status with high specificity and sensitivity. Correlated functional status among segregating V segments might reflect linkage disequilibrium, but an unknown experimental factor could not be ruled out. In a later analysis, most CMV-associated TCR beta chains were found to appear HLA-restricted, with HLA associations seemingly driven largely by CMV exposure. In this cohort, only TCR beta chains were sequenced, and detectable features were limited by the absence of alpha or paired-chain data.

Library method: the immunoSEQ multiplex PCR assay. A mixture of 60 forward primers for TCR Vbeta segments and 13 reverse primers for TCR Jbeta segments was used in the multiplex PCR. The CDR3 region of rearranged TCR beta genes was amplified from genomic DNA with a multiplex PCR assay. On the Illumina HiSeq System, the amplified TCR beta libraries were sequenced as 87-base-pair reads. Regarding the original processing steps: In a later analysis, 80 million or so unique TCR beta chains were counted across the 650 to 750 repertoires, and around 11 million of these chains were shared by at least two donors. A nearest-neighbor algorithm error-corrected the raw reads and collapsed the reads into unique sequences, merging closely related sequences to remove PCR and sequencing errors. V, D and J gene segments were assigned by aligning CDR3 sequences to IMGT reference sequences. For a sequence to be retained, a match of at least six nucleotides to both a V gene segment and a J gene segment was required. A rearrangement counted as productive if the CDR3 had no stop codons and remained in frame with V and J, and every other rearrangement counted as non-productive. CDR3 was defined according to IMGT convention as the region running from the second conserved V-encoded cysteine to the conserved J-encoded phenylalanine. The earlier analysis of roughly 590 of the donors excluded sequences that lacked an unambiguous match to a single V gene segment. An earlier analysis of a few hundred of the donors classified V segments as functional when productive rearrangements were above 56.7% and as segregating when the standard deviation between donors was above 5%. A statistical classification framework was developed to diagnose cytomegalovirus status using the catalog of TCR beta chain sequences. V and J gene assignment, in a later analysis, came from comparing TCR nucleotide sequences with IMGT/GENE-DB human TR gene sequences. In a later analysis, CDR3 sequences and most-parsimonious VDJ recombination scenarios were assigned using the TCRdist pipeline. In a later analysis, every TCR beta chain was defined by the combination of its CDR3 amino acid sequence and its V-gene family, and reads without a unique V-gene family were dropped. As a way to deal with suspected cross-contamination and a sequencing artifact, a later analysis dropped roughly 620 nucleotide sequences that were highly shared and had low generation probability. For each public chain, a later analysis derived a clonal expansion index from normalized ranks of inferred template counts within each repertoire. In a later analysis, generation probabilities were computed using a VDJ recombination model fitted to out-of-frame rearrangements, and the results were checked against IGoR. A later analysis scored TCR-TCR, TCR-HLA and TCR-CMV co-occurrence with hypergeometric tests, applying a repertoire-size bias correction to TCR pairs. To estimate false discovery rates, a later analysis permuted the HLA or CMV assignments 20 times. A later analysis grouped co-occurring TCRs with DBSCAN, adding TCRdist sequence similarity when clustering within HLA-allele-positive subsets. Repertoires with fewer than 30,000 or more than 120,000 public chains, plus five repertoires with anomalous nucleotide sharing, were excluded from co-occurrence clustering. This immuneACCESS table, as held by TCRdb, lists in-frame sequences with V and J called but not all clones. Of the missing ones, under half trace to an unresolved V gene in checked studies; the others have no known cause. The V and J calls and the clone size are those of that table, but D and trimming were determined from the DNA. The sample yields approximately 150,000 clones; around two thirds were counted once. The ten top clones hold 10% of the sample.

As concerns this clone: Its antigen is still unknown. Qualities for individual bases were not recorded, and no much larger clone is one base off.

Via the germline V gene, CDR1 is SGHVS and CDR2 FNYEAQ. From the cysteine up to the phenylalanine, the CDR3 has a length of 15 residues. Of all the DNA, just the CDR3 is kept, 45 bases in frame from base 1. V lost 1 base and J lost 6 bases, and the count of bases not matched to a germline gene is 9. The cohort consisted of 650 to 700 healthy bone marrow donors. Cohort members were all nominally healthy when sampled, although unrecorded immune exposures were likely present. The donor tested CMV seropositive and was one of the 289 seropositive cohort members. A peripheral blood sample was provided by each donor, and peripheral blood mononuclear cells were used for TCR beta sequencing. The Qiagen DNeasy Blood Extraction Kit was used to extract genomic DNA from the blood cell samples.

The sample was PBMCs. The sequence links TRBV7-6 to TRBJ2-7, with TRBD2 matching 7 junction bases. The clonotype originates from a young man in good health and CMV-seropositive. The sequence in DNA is TGTGCCAGCAGCTTAGAGAGCGGGGTCTTTAGCGAGCAGTACTTC. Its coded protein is CASSLESGVFSEQYF.